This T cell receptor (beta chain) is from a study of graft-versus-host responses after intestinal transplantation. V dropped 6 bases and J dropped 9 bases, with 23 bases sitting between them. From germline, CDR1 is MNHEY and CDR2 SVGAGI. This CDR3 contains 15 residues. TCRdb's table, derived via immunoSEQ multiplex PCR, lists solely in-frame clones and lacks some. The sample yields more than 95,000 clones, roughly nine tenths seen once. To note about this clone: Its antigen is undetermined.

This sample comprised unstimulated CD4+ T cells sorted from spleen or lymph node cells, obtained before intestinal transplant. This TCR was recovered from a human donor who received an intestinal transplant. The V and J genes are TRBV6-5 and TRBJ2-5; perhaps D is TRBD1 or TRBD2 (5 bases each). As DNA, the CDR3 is TGTGCCAGCAGAAGGACCGGGACCCCCCACGAGGCCCAGTACTTC. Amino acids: CASRRTGTPHEAQYF.